Listed below are T cell receptor beta chains from one sample, sequenced in a study of PD-L1 blockade in urothelial cancer. This table comes from immunoSEQ multiplex PCR, and its TCRdb copy is limited to in-frame clones, with some not included. The sample has 45,000 to 50,000 clones; less than 85% are singletons. Material: PBMCs, obtained around atezolizumab (anti-PD-L1) treatment. These receptors were taken from a man aged 65 to 85 with urothelial cancer. Each CDR3 is given without its conserved first and last residue. Clone size is stated in some rows and not others, as once, few, many or a class when expanded.

TRBV20-1	TRBJ1-2	.	SASRQDGYT
TRBV7-9	TRBJ2-1	.	ASSFTSGYNEQF
TRBV28	TRBJ1-5	.	ASGSGNQPQH
TRBV18	TRBJ1-1	few	ASSPGRGTEAF
TRBV5-6	TRBJ2-7	few	ASSPSLARRYEQY
TRBV4-2	TRBJ2-7	.	ASSQYSGFSYEQY
TRBV6-1	TRBJ2-7	.	ASSEGLGAVEQY
TRBV7-9	TRBJ2-7	.	ASSLSGLDGRAYEQY
TRBV6-1	TRBJ2-2	.	ASSDRAGPVGELF
TRBV5-1	TRBJ1-3	.	ASGPDTGIGNTIY
TRBV19	TRBJ2-7	few	ASSRGPWTGNYEQY
TRBV19	TRBJ2-7	.	ASSIAVRAYEQY
TRBV4-1	TRBJ2-6	.	ASSRQGDGANVLT
TRBV6-6	TRBJ2-5	.	ASSPLGQGRETQY
TRBV7-7	TRBJ2-2	.	ASSSGQGNTGELF
TRBV10-3	TRBJ1-1	.	AISESTLGQGEEAF
TRBV5-6	TRBJ1-1	.	ASSEGGGAF
TRBV5-5	TRBJ1-2	.	ASSLGGLANYGYT
TRBV7-8	TRBJ2-7	.	ASSWRSRSYEQY
TRBV19	TRBJ1-2	.	ASSIDRAGENGYT
TRBV28	TRBJ1-2	.	ASSLSQGQDGYT
TRBV6-5	TRBJ2-3	once	ASSRQGARSDTQY
TRBV5-6	TRBJ2-7	.	ASSVLAGGPRTYEQY
TRBV6-1	TRBJ2-5	.	ASRGRGMETQY
TRBV28	TRBJ1-2	few	AIFKDRGLNYGYT
TRBV4-2	TRBJ2-4	.	ASSQVGLAGGPNIQY
TRBV18	TRBJ2-1	.	ASRGTDSYNEQF
TRBV27	TRBJ2-1	.	ASSSRQGVADGPYNEQF
TRBV28	TRBJ2-3	.	ASSSRWASGRTSTDTQY